This TCR beta chain derives from a study of memory CD4+ T cells and cytomegalovirus serostatus. Turning to the study itself: This sample comes from healthy Belgian adults, under 10 CMV seropositive, 20 to 25 seronegative.

The V gene end was trimmed by 2 bases and the J gene end by 4 bases; junction bases not matched to a gene: 6. Germline assignment: CDR1 GTSNPN and CDR2 SVGIG (reference sequence). The CDR3 loop spans 17 amino acids. The sort gate was single viable CD3+CD4+CD8-CD45RO+ cells for memory CD4+ T cells. Serostatus was set by detecting CMV pp150, pp28, p38, p52 IgG. Clones were read by immunoSEQ multiplex PCR, and TCRdb kept only the in-frame ones, dropping some. The sample yields approximately 65,000 clones, 75% to 80% seen once. Sequenced material: memory CD4+ T cells from blood. The rearrangement joins TRBV30 to TRBJ2-6; 12 bases fit TRBD2. The TCR sequence derives from an adult in good health and CMV-seronegative. The CDR3 region has the DNA TGTGCCTGGAGTTCCGGACTAGCGGGGCCCGGGGCCAACGTCCTGACTTTC. It yields the protein CAWSSGLAGPGANVLTF.